One sample yielded the 14 T cell receptor beta chains listed below, sequenced in a study of T cell changes during pregnancy in multiple sclerosis. The method was immunoSEQ multiplex PCR; TCRdb's version includes in-frame clones alone and lacks a portion of them. The sample carries fewer than 60,000 clones, about 90% recorded once. Specimen: peripheral blood, collected in the third trimester of pregnancy. These receptors came from a female donor in good health, enrolled as a control in a pregnancy study.

V is TRBV7-2 and J is TRBJ1-3; possibly TRBD1 for D (6 bases). Germline CDR1 reads SGHTA; CDR2 reads FQGNSA. V lost 2 bases and J 3 bases, leaving 11 bases between the germline ends. CDR3 size: 15 residues. The CDR3 region is CASSLFVRGGNTIYF. As DNA, the CDR3 is TGTGCCAGCAGCTTATTTGTCAGGGGTGGAAACACCATATATTTT.

V usage is TRBV30 and J usage is TRBJ1-6, with D perhaps TRBD1 (5 bases). CDR1 is GTSNPN and CDR2 is SVGIG in the germline V gene (reference sequence). V was clipped by 4 bases and J by 7 bases, with 14 bases between them. The CDR3 spans 14 residues. CDR3 DNA sequence: TGTGCCTGGACCCAGGGACTGTCCAATTCACCCCTCCACTTT. This gives the protein CAWTQGLSNSPLHF. Full variable domain (rest looked up from reference TRBV30 and TRBJ1-6): SQTIHQWPATLVQPVGSPLSLECTVEGTSNPNLYWYRQAAGRGLQLLFYSVGIGQISSEVPQNLSASRPQDRQFILSSKKLLLSDSGFYLCAWTQGLSNSPLHFGNGTRLTVT.

This clone has just a few counts. The chain couples TRBV19 to TRBJ1-5, with unresolved D. CDR3 length: 14 amino acids. The germline gives CDR1 LNHDA, CDR2 SQIVND (reference sequence). Trimming cost V 4 bases and J 8 bases, with 15 bases left between them. CDR3 protein: CASSTSGVGEPQHF. DNA for the CDR3: TGTGCCAGTAGTACCTCCGGGGTTGGGGAGCCCCAGCATTTT.

The chain carries TRBV10-1 and TRBJ2-7; D is undetermined. CDR3 length: 14 amino acids. The germline V and J ends were trimmed by 8 bases and 2 bases, with 16 bases remaining between them. The germline gives CDR1 WNHNN, CDR2 SYGVQD (reference sequence). CDR3 sequence: CASSPRRPPYEQYF. The CDR3 DNA reads TGCGCCAGCTCTCCCCGGAGACCCCCCTACGAGCAGTACTTC.

The V call is TRBV5-1, the J call TRBJ2-5; 9 bases are a match to TRBD2. V shed 2 bases, J shed 2 bases, and the junction held 4 bases outside the gene matches. CDR1 is SGHRS, CDR2 YFSETQ, per germline. CDR3 size: 15 residues. CDR3: CASSFLAGEQETQYF. The CDR3 coding sequence is TGCGCCAGCAGCTTCTTAGCGGGGGAGCAAGAGACCCAGTACTTC.

In nucleotides, the CDR3 is TGTGCCAGCAGTTTGAGGGGGAGGGCCAACATTCAGTACTTC. The encoded protein is CASSLRGRANIQYF. The chain is built from TRBV27 and TRBJ2-4; TRBD2 is a possible D gene (7 bases). V lost 3 bases and J lost 7, with 13 bases in between. The CDR3 loop spans 14 amino acids. Germline V gene lookup returns CDR1 MNHEY and CDR2 SMNVEV (reference sequence).

V gene TRBV10-3 combines with J gene TRBJ2-7, with D possibly matching TRBD2 (5 bases). Germline V CDR1 and CDR2: ENHRY, SYGVKD. The CDR3 runs 14 residues. V lost 4 bases and J lost 3, with 13 bases in between. CDR3 amino acids: CAISAAEASYEQYF. The CDR3 bases are TGTGCCATCAGTGCGGCGGAGGCGAGCTACGAGCAGTACTTC.

J is TRBJ1-5 and V is TRBV5-4, with D unclear. CDR3 length equals 15 residues. Germline V lookup: CDR1 SGHNT, CDR2 YYREEE (reference sequence). The V end lost 0 bases, the J end lost 9 bases, and 16 bases lay between the germline ends. The CDR3 reads CASSLDEGSPGPQHF. The CDR3 bases are TGTGCCAGCAGCTTGGATGAGGGCTCCCCGGGGCCCCAGCATTTT.

A single count supports this clone. V gene TRBV21-1 combines with J gene TRBJ2-7; the table's D gene call, TRBD2, was not cross checked with the DNA. TRBV21-1 counts as a pseudogene. This CDR3 is built from 16 residues. CDR3 sequence (DNA): TGTGCCAGCAGCAAAGCGACGAGGGTACTATCCTACGAGCAGTACTTC. It is translated as CASSKATRVLSYEQYF.

V usage is TRBV7-9 and J usage is TRBJ2-3; 9 bases are a match to TRBD2. V dropped 6 bases and J dropped 9; count of bases not matched to a gene: 13. The CDR3 consists of 15 residues. Germline lookup yields CDR1 SEHNR and CDR2 FQNEAQ (reference sequence). CDR3 in amino acids: CASRVAGAPEATQYF. CDR3 nucleotide sequence: TGTGCCAGCAGGGTAGCGGGGGCCCCGGAGGCGACGCAGTATTTT.

The rearrangement uses TRBV5-1 and TRBJ2-3; 11 positions agree with TRBD2. Germline trimming cut 4 bases from V and 1 base from J; bases unmatched to any gene: 11. Germline CDR1 reads SGHRS; CDR2 reads YFSETQ. The CDR3 has 18 residues. DNA of the CDR3: TGCGCCAGCAGCCCGGTAGATAGCGGGAGGGACCGCACAGATACGCAGTATTTT. Translated: CASSPVDSGRDRTDTQYF.

V is TRBV6-5 and J is TRBJ2-7, with 12 positions matching TRBD1. After removal of 6 bases from V and 4 bases from J, the junction contained 4 bases not matched to a gene. Germline values: CDR1 MNHEY, CDR2 SVGAGI. This CDR3 has 14 residues. CDR3 sequence: CASSRDRGQYEQYF. For the CDR3, the DNA is TGTGCCAGCAGCCGGGACAGGGGGCAATACGAGCAGTACTTC.

This clone appeared once. This sequence joins TRBV5-1 and TRBJ1-2; 8 bases map to TRBD1. In germline, CDR1 is SGHRS, CDR2 YFSETQ. The CDR3 spans 13 residues. J lost 7 bases, V lost 0 bases, and 2 bases had no gene match. The CDR3 is CASSLGTGTGYTF. CDR3 DNA sequence: TGCGCCAGCAGCTTGGGGACAGGGACTGGCTACACCTTC.

This clone was detected once. Within the sample, other DNA sequences also encode this same CDR3. The chain couples TRBV7-8 to TRBJ1-1, with 10 bases matching TRBD1. Germline lookup yields CDR1 SGHVS and CDR2 FQNEAQ. CDR3 size: 13 residues. V shed 4 bases, J shed 5 bases, and the junction held 1 base outside the gene matches. Here the CDR3 reads CASSSDRGTEAFF. As DNA, the CDR3 is TGTGCCAGCAGCTCGGACAGGGGGACTGAAGCTTTCTTT. The variable domain in full, with the rest retrieved from reference TRBV7-8 and TRBJ1-1, is GAGVSQSPRYKVAKRGQDVALRCDPISGHVSLFWYQQALGQGPEFLTYFQNEAQLDKSGLPSDRFFAERPEGSVSTLKIQRTQQEDSAVYLCASSSDRGTEAFFGQGTRLTVV.